The source of this TCR beta chain is a study of T cell changes during pregnancy in multiple sclerosis. Assay used: immunoSEQ multiplex PCR; TCRdb lists only in-frame clones, some missing. Of some 100,000 clones detected, about 94% appear once; the ten largest clones hold around 0.96%. The junction had 12 bases not matched to a gene; V was cut back by 6 bases and J by 9 bases. This CDR3 spans 16 amino acids. CDR1 and CDR2 (germline): SGHDT, YYEEEE. This sequence originates from a female donor with multiple sclerosis, enrolled in a pregnancy study. The chain employs TRBV5-6 and TRBJ2-1; TRBD2 agrees at 13 bases. Source: peripheral blood, taken before pregnancy. The CDR3 loop is CASTSGGLAGLGEQFF. The CDR3 DNA reads TGTGCCAGCACCTCCGGGGGACTAGCGGGATTAGGTGAGCAGTTCTTC.